This T cell receptor (beta chain) was captured in a study of OX40 agonist ivuxolimab in advanced cancers. Clones were sequenced by immunoSEQ multiplex PCR, and TCRdb holds only the in-frame ones, with some missing. The top ten clones hold 0.5% to 0.55% of a sample with approximately 74,000 clones, approximately 90% of them seen once. Germline-derived CDR1 and CDR2 are SGHRS and YFSETQ. This CDR3 spans 15 amino acids. With 4 bases clipped from V and 1 base from J, the junction kept 5 bases outside the gene matches. The chain has TRBV5-1 and TRBJ2-3; 8 nucleotides agree with TRBD2. This TCR derives from an adult with an advanced solid tumor such as melanoma, head and neck, liver or kidney cancer. The starting material was CD4+ or CD8+ T cells sorted from blood, obtained in a trial of the OX40 agonist ivuxolimab. This CDR3 reads CASSPRSGGTDTQYF. The CDR3 nucleotides read TGCGCCAGCAGCCCCCGTAGCGGGGGCACAGATACGCAGTATTTT.